The T cell receptor beta chain described here comes from a study of blood T cell repertoires in COVID-19. Study as a whole: Specimens from acute and convalescent COVID-19 originated in the United States, Italy and Spain.

Profiled with immunoSEQ multiplex PCR; TCRdb holds only in-frame clones, not every one. Of just over 300,000 clones detected, approximately 84% appear once; the ten largest clones hold about 4%. The study drew participants aged about 18 to 89 years from 20 to 30 US areas. Before being deemed recovered, Cohort 3 donors had two negative PCRs, clearance, or symptom resolution. The CDR3 has 15 amino acids. Germline assignment: CDR1 WNHNN and CDR2 SYGVQD (reference sequence). V lost 3 bases, J lost 6 bases, and 8 bases stayed unmatched. Sequencing used PBMCs or T cells enriched from blood (not recorded which). This chain links TRBV10-1 with TRBJ2-7, with TRBD1 matching over 10 bases. The clonotype comes from a man aged 25-40 years who had recovered from COVID-19. CDR3 sequence (DNA): TGCGCCAGCAGTGATTGGGCCGGGACAGGGGTCGAGCAGTACTTC. The encoded protein is CASSDWAGTGVEQYF.